The clone carrying this TCR beta chain has just one count. The CDR3 extends over 14 amino acids. The germline CDR1 and CDR2 sequences are KGHDR and SFDVKD. Between the trimmed V and J ends, which lost 6 bases and 0 bases, there was a span of 9 bases. This sample stems from a study of CD8 T cells in Susac syndrome. After extraction with the RNeasy kit, 0.5 to 1 ug of the RNA was reverse transcribed using random hexamers. TCRdb fed the immunoSEQ multiplex PCR reads into MiXCR, producing one record per CDR3 protein. The sample comprises approximately 160,000 distinct CDR3 sequences, 94% of which are singletons, and 0.075% to 0.095% rests with the top ten.

The clonotype comes from a human donor with multiple sclerosis. Sample: CD4+ T cells from PBMCs. V usage is TRBV24-1 and J usage is TRBJ2-3, with D possibly matching TRBD2 (5 bases). DNA for the CDR3: TGTGCCACCAGTCGGGATACTAGCACAGATACGCAGTATTTT. As protein: CATSRDTSTDTQYF.